This TCR beta chain was sequenced in a study of control samples from healthy donors and cancer patients. The repertoire was sequenced with immunoSEQ multiplex PCR; TCRdb's copy has only in-frame clones and lacks some. This table holds tens of thousands of clones, around 87% found once. CDR1 and CDR2 (germline): MDHEN, SYDVKM. V dropped 6 bases and J dropped 4; count of bases not matched to a gene: 3. The CDR3 is made up of 13 amino acids. Sequenced input: PBMCs. The chain combines TRBV28 with TRBJ1-1, with 9 bases that match TRBD1. The receptor was isolated from a woman aged 50 to 65 with head and neck cancer. The CDR3 loop reads CASRATGGTEAFF. CDR3 nucleotide sequence: TGTGCCAGCAGGGCGACAGGGGGCACTGAAGCTTTCTTT.